This T cell receptor beta chain was sequenced during a study of T cells in Graves' hyperthyroidism and ophthalmopathy. Findings of the study overall: The model's output predicted ophthalmopathy at a median of 6.5 months prior to onset.

The CDR3 consists of 14 residues. Germline CDR1 reads LNHDA; CDR2 reads SQIVND (reference sequence). Between the trimmed V and J ends, which lost 3 bases and 6 bases, there was a span of 14 bases. A note on this clonotype: What it binds is unknown.

Stable hyperthyroidism: no ophthalmopathy progression over 18 months of follow-up. Fresh 10 ml peripheral blood yielded PBMCs. There were TCR beta CDR3 regions amplified from RNA transcripts. First-round RT-PCR with HTBI primers amplified the TCR CDR3 region. A single record per CDR3 protein comes from TCRdb applying MiXCR to the multiplex PCR reads. The sample lists roughly 200,000 distinct CDR3 sequences, approximately 16% seen once, with around 43% in the top ten. The gene calls are TRBV19 and TRBJ1-2; no definite D call. The origin of this receptor is a man aged 35-49 years with Graves' hyperthyroidism. The specimen was blood. CDR3 in amino acids: CASSIEGGNNGYTF. As DNA, the CDR3 is TGTGCCAGTAGTATCGAAGGAGGAAATAATGGCTACACCTTC.